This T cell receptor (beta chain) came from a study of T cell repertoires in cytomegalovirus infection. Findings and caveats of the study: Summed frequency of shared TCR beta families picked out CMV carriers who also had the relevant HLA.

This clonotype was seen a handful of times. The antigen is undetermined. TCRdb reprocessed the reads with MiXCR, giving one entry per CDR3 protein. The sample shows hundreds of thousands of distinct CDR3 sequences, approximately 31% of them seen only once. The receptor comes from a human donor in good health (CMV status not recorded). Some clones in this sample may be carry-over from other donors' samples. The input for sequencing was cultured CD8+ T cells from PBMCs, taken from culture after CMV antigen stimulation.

CDR3: CATSRDLGQPQHF. The CDR3 region has the DNA TGTGCCACCAGCAGAGATTTAGGGCAGCCCCAGCATTTT. The J gene is TRBJ1-5, the V gene TRBV15; D remains unclear. Trimming removed 0 bases at V and 7 bases at J, with 7 bases between. The CDR3 spans 13 residues. Germline CDR1 LNHNV, CDR2 YYDKDF (reference sequence).